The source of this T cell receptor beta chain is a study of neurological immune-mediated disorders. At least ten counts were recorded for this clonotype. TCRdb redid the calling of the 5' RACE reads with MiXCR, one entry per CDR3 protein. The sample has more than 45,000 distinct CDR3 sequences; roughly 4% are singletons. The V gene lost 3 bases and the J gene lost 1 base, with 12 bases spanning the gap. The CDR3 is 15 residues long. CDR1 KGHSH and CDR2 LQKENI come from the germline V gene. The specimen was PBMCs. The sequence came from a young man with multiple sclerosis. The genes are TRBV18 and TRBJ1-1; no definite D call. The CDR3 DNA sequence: TGTGCCAGCTCACCTGTTTATGGGAAGAACACTGAAGCTTTCTTT. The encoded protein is CASSPVYGKNTEAFF.